A single T cell receptor beta chain is shown here with its context. The data were taken from a study of blood T cell repertoires in COVID-19. Overall study context: COVID-19 samples collected from the United States, Italy and Spain covered acute and convalescent phases.

CDR1 and CDR2 (germline): MNHEY, SVGEGT. CDR3 length: 18 amino acids. V gave up 5 bases and J gave up 3 bases; unmatched junction bases: 11. In the authors' methods: Nucleated cell counts were estimated from reference gene primer amplification. Sequencing used immunoSEQ multiplex PCR; TCRdb keeps in-frame clones, though not all of them. The DNA was the basis for D and trimming; V, J and clone size are from that table. The repertoire holds approximately 350,000 clones, with roughly 87% as singletons. Participants spanned ages about 18 to 90 years and resided in 20 to 30 US areas. J is TRBJ2-7 and V is TRBV6-2 or TRBV6-3; TRBD2 aligns across 15 bases. The TCR sequence derives from a woman aged 50 to 65 who had recovered from COVID-19. Sequencing input: PBMCs or T cells enriched from blood (not recorded which). The CDR3 DNA reads TGTGCCAGCAGTAACCGGGGACTAGCGGGAGGCCCCGGCTACGAGCAGTACTTC. As protein: CASSNRGLAGGPGYEQYF.